A single sample is the source of the 30 T cell receptor beta chains below, sequenced in a study of blood T cell repertoires in COVID-19. Clones were sequenced by immunoSEQ multiplex PCR, and TCRdb holds only the in-frame ones, with some missing. Altogether under 200,000 clones are present, 85% to 90% being singletons, with the ten largest covering 3.5% to 4.5%. Sequences were obtained from peripheral blood. The source of these receptors is a man younger than 35 with active or convalescent COVID-19.

The chain recombines TRBV13 with TRBJ1-5; 8 positions match TRBD1. The CDR3 is 14 residues long. The V gene end was trimmed by 2 bases and the J gene end by 9 bases; junction bases not matched to a gene: 6. Germline V CDR1 and CDR2: PRHDT, FYEKMQ (reference sequence). CDR3 sequence reads: CASSLNGQGTPQHF. The CDR3 bases are TGTGCCAGCAGCTTAAATGGACAGGGAACGCCCCAGCATTTT.

As concerns this clone: At one end the junction does not follow the germline gene, possibly because of a read error. The CDR3 loop reads CASSLTRDRVDF. The CDR3 nucleotides are TGCGCCAGCAGCTTGACCCGGGACAGGGTAGATTTT. This sequence joins TRBV5-1 and TRBJ2-3; TRBD1 matches at 9 bases. The length of the CDR3 is 12 residues. The V gene's germline CDR1 is SGHRS and CDR2 YFSETQ.

The chain uses TRBV11-2 and TRBJ1-1; D call uncertain. The ends were cut back, 3 bases at V and 0 bases at J, with 14 bases in the middle. Germline CDR1 reads SGHAT; CDR2 reads FQNNGV. This CDR3 is built from 16 residues. CDR3 region: CASSLERAGLNTEAFF. CDR3 bases: TGTGCCAGCAGCTTGGAGCGGGCTGGGTTGAACACTGAAGCTTTCTTT. The full variable domain, rest sourced from reference TRBV11-2 and TRBJ1-1, is EAGVAQSPRYKIIEKRQSVAFWCNPISGHATLYWYQQILGQGPKLLIQFQNNGVVDDSQLPKDRFSAERLKGVDSTLKIQPAKLEDSAVYLCASSLERAGLNTEAFFGQGTRLTVV.

The DNA of the CDR3 is TGTGCCAGCAGCTTGGGTACTAGCGGGGGGGAGCAGTTCTTC. It specifies CASSLGTSGGEQFF. This chain connects TRBV5-6 to TRBJ2-1; 12 bases map to TRBD2. V was pared by 0 bases and J by 10 bases, with 2 bases of the junction left unmatched. The germline V gene encodes CDR1 SGHDT and CDR2 YYEEEE. This CDR3 region has 14 residues.

CDR3 in DNA: TGTGCCAGCAGCTCTCTATACAGGACAGAAGGCTACACCTTC. Translated: CASSSLYRTEGYTF. J is TRBJ1-2 and V is TRBV11-2; the D gene is possibly TRBD1 (6 bases). V gave up 4 bases and J gave up 8 bases, with 17 bases separating them. Germline V gene data show CDR1 as SGHAT and CDR2 as FQNNGV. The CDR3 length is 14 residues.

The V call is TRBV19, the J call TRBJ1-1, with 7 positions matching TRBD1. Germline values: CDR1 LNHDA, CDR2 SQIVND (reference sequence). The CDR3 contains 14 residues. J was trimmed by 2 bases and V by 6 bases; bases with no gene match: 6. CDR3 DNA: TGTGCCAGTAGGAGGGGGCAGGAAAACACTGAAGCTTTCTTT. Amino acid sequence: CASRRGQENTEAFF.

The chain has TRBV6-4 and TRBJ2-2, with 13 bases that match TRBD2. V lost 3 bases to trimming and J lost 5 bases; unmatched junction nucleotides: 6. This CDR3 has 17 residues. Germline CDR1 and CDR2: MRHNA and SNTAGT. CDR3 DNA sequence: TGTGCCAGCAGTGAAGCGGCGGGACTAGCGGGAACCGGGGAGCTGTTTTTT. It yields the protein CASSEAAGLAGTGELFF.

The V and J genes are TRBV19 and TRBJ1-1, with D tentatively TRBD1 (5 bases). Germline values: CDR1 LNHDA, CDR2 SQIVND (reference sequence). V lost 8 bases and J lost 2, with 12 bases in between. CDR3 length equals 13 residues. The DNA for the CDR3 is TGTGCCAGTGCGTCGGGGGGTAACACTGAAGCTTTCTTT. It encodes CASASGGNTEAFF.

This chain links TRBV5-1 with TRBJ1-1; TRBD1 is a possible D gene (5 bases). Trimming left V 0 bases short and J 1 base short, with 10 bases between. The germline CDR1 and CDR2 sequences are SGHRS and YFSETQ. The CDR3 sequence is 15 residues long. DNA of the CDR3: TGCGCCAGCAGCTTGGATGGGGGGTCGAACACTGAAGCTTTCTTT. Encoded protein: CASSLDGGSNTEAFF.

This chain connects TRBV7-2 to TRBJ1-1; possible D gene TRBD1, 5 bases. The V end was cut by 5 bases, the J end by 4 bases, with 17 bases between. CDR1 SGHTA and CDR2 FQGNSA come from the germline V gene. The CDR3 sequence is 15 residues long. The CDR3 DNA sequence: TGTGCCAGCAGCAGCCGGACATACGGTGGCACTGAAGCTTTCTTT. This gives the protein CASSSRTYGGTEAFF.

V usage is TRBV2 and J usage is TRBJ1-5; 10 bases agree with TRBD1. Per the germline V gene, CDR1 is SNHLY and CDR2 is FYNNEI. The CDR3 covers 14 residues. The trim removed 6 bases at V and 8 bases at J, leaving 7 bases unmatched. CDR3 sequence: CASRRDRGSEPQHF. CDR3 nucleotide sequence: TGTGCCAGCAGACGGGACAGGGGATCCGAGCCCCAGCATTTT. Using reference TRBV2 and TRBJ1-5 for the parts outside the CDR3, the full variable domain is EPEVTQTPSHQVTQMGQEVILRCVPISNHLYFYWYRQILGQKVEFLVSFYNNEISEKSEIFDDQFSVERPDGSNFTLKIRSTKLEDSAMYFCASRRDRGSEPQHFGDGTRLSIL.

This rearrangement joins TRBV7-3 to TRBJ2-7, with TRBD1 matching over 10 bases. The CDR3 is made up of 19 amino acids. V lost 3 bases to trimming and J lost 2 bases; unmatched junction nucleotides: 16. Germline CDR1 SGHTA, CDR2 FQGTGA. CDR3: CASSFRAGTGVAETYEQYF. The DNA of the CDR3 is TGTGCCAGCAGCTTTCGCGCCGGGACAGGGGTCGCAGAGACCTACGAGCAGTACTTC.

The V call is TRBV13, the J call TRBJ2-3; no definite D call. CDR1 is PRHDT, CDR2 FYEKMQ, per germline (reference sequence). V lost 0 bases and J lost 2, with 12 bases in between. The CDR3 contains 16 residues. The CDR3 loop is CASSLGRSVITDTQYF. The CDR3 coding sequence is TGTGCCAGCAGCTTAGGCCGGAGTGTAATCACAGATACGCAGTATTTT. The full variable domain, in which reference TRBV13 and TRBJ2-3 provide the parts outside the CDR3, is AAGVIQSPRHLIKEKRETATLKCYPIPRHDTVYWYQQGPGQDPQFLISFYEKMQSDKGSIPDRFSAQQFSDYHSELNMSSLELGDSALYFCASSLGRSVITDTQYFGPGTRLTVL.

V and J are TRBV27 and TRBJ2-1, with unresolved D. Germline CDR1 and CDR2: MNHEY and SMNVEV (reference sequence). V was trimmed by 8 bases and J by 0 bases, leaving 14 bases between them. This CDR3 has 15 residues. CDR3 nucleotide sequence: TGTGCCAGCTCGGAATCGGGTCCCTCCTACAATGAGCAGTTCTTC. Its protein product is CASSESGPSYNEQFF.

The V call is TRBV7-2, the J call TRBJ2-5, with D possibly matching TRBD1 (6 bases). The CDR3 is 14 amino acids. V was trimmed by 5 bases and J by 4 bases, leaving 14 bases between them. Germline assignment: CDR1 SGHTA and CDR2 FQGNSA. CDR3 sequence reads: CASSPRTERETQYF. The CDR3 DNA sequence: TGTGCCAGCAGCCCAAGGACAGAGCGAGAGACCCAGTACTTC.

This clone was observed a few times. This rearrangement joins TRBV19 to TRBJ2-1; maybe TRBD2 (6 bases). The germline CDR1 and CDR2 sequences are LNHDA and SQIVND (reference sequence). The CDR3 is made up of 15 amino acids. Trimming removed 5 bases from V and 2 bases from J, with 13 bases in between. The CDR3 here is CASSRAGGTYNEQFF. The CDR3 nucleotides are TGTGCCAGTAGTCGAGCGGGCGGGACCTACAATGAGCAGTTCTTC.

The V gene is TRBV9, the J gene TRBJ2-1; 7 nucleotides line up with TRBD1. This CDR3 is 15 amino acids long. V lost 0 bases to trimming and J lost 6 bases; unmatched junction nucleotides: 6. Germline-derived CDR1 and CDR2 are SGDLS and YYNGEE. The CDR3 DNA sequence: TGTGCCAGCAGCGTAGGGGCAGGGGGTACCAATGAGCAGTTCTTC. This gives the protein CASSVGAGGTNEQFF.

The rearrangement joins TRBV6-5 to TRBJ1-1; 7 nucleotides align to TRBD1. J lost 4 bases, V lost 6 bases, and 8 bases had no gene match. Germline lookup yields CDR1 MNHEY and CDR2 SVGAGI. The CDR3 sequence is 14 residues long. CDR3 in amino acids: CASRTGSDGTEAFF. CDR3 sequence (DNA): TGTGCCAGCAGGACAGGGAGTGATGGCACTGAAGCTTTCTTT.

The J gene is TRBJ2-5, the V gene TRBV18; D is ambiguous. The length of the CDR3 is 15 residues. With 0 bases removed from V and 1 base from J, the gap between germline ends came to 9 bases. Germline values: CDR1 KGHSH, CDR2 LQKENI. The CDR3 nucleotides read TGTGCCAGCTCACCACCTCAACTCCCCCAAGAGACCCAGTACTTC. Translating it yields CASSPPQLPQETQYF.

The chain carries TRBV5-1 and TRBJ1-3, with D uncertain. The CDR3 has 14 amino acids. Germline V gene sequence: CDR1 SGHRS, CDR2 YFSETQ. The V and J ends lost 3 bases and 2 bases respectively, with 9 bases between them. CDR3 nucleotide sequence: TGCGCCAGCAGCTCCTCAATAGCTGGAAACACCATATATTTT. Translation gives CASSSSIAGNTIYF.

A word on this clone: Its ends do not fully match the called genes, so a read error is possible. This chain uses TRBV5-6 with TRBJ1-5; 9 bases are shared with TRBD1. The germline gives CDR1 SGHDT, CDR2 YYEEEE. This CDR3 has 13 residues. The DNA of the CDR3 is TGTGCCAGCAGCTTCTCCGGGACAGGGATTATGGATTTT. Protein: CASSFSGTGIMDF.

This chain connects TRBV7-3 to TRBJ2-1; the match to TRBD1 covers 7 bases. The CDR3 is made up of 12 amino acids. J gave up 13 bases and V 5 bases, and 8 bases lay outside the gene matches. Per the germline V gene, CDR1 is SGHTA and CDR2 is FQGTGA. In DNA form, the CDR3 reads TGTGCCAGCAGCCCCCCGGGACAGCAACAGTTCTTC. Protein: CASSPPGQQQFF.

The chain employs TRBV4-1 and TRBJ1-3; D remains ambiguous. V dropped 1 base and J dropped 1 base, with 14 bases sitting between them. Germline CDR1 is MGHRA and CDR2 is YSYEKL. The CDR3 is 17 residues long. CDR3 sequence (DNA): TGCGCCAGCAGCCAAGTAGGGAGGGAGAATTCTGGAAACACCATATATTTT. It translates to CASSQVGRENSGNTIYF.

This chain links TRBV5-4 with TRBJ1-5; 10 bases are shared with TRBD1. CDR3 length equals 15 residues. V was pared by 3 bases and J by 6 bases, with 6 bases of the junction left unmatched. Looked up from germline, CDR1 is SGHNT and CDR2 is YYREEE (reference sequence). DNA of the CDR3: TGTGCCAGCAGCTGGGGGACAGGGGTTGGTCAGCCCCAGCATTTT. It translates to CASSWGTGVGQPQHF. The full variable domain, completed using reference TRBV5-4 and TRBJ1-5, is ETGVTQSPTHLIKTRGQQVTLRCSSQSGHNTVSWYQQALGQGPQFIFQYYREEENGRGNFPPRFSGLQFPNYSSELNVNALELDDSALYLCASSWGTGVGQPQHFGDGTRLSIL.

The chain is built from TRBV6-5 and TRBJ2-7; D is uncertain. Germline assignment: CDR1 MNHEY and CDR2 SVGAGI. This CDR3 is 14 amino acids long. Trimming took off 0 bases at V and 2 bases at J, with 8 bases between the two ends. In nucleotides, the CDR3 is TGTGCCAGCAGTTACTCAGGCGGAACCTACGAGCAGTACTTC. It encodes CASSYSGGTYEQYF.

In this sample, this clone turned up once. The chain is built from TRBV5-1 and TRBJ2-3; 11 bases map to TRBD2. The germline CDR1 and CDR2 sequences are SGHRS and YFSETQ. The ends lost 4 bases at V and 4 bases at J; junction bases unmatched: 11. CDR3 size: 17 residues. Written as DNA, the CDR3 is TGCGCCAGCAGCGGGAAACTAGCGGGGGCGCCCCCAGATACGCAGTATTTT. As protein: CASSGKLAGAPPDTQYF.

The chain carries TRBV27 and TRBJ2-7, with D tentatively TRBD1 (6 bases). The V end was cut by 2 bases, the J end by 9 bases, with 8 bases between. The CDR3 consists of 11 residues. In germline, CDR1 is MNHEY, CDR2 SMNVEV (reference sequence). The CDR3 DNA reads TGTGCCAGCAGTTTAGGGGGCGGGCAGTACTTC. This gives the protein CASSLGGGQYF.

J is TRBJ2-7 and V is TRBV12-3 or TRBV12-4; tentative D call: TRBD2 (6 bases). V lost 7 bases to trimming and J lost 5 bases, with 15 bases between them. The CDR3 runs to 13 residues. The CDR3 DNA reads TGTGCCAGCACCCATCGGGGGACGGACGAGCAGTACTTC. Residues: CASTHRGTDEQYF.

The J gene is TRBJ2-2, the V gene TRBV10-3; the D gene is possibly TRBD1 (5 bases). Trimming pared 0 bases from V and 1 base from J, leaving 18 bases between. Germline CDR1 and CDR2: ENHRY and SYGVKD. The CDR3 has 19 residues. CDR3 sequence: CAISESFYSGPVNTGELFF. DNA of the CDR3: TGTGCCATCAGTGAGTCGTTTTACTCAGGGCCGGTGAACACCGGGGAGCTGTTTTTT.

This clone was seen only a few times. The gene calls are TRBV5-5 and TRBJ2-7, with D possibly matching TRBD1 (6 bases). Trimming pared 2 bases from V and 2 bases from J, leaving 14 bases between. The CDR3 is 15 residues long. The germline V gene encodes CDR1 SGHKS and CDR2 YYEKEE (reference sequence). CDR3 nucleotide sequence: TGTGCCAGCAGCTTTGGGCAGGGGAAGGCCTACGAGCAGTACTTC. Amino acid sequence: CASSFGQGKAYEQYF.